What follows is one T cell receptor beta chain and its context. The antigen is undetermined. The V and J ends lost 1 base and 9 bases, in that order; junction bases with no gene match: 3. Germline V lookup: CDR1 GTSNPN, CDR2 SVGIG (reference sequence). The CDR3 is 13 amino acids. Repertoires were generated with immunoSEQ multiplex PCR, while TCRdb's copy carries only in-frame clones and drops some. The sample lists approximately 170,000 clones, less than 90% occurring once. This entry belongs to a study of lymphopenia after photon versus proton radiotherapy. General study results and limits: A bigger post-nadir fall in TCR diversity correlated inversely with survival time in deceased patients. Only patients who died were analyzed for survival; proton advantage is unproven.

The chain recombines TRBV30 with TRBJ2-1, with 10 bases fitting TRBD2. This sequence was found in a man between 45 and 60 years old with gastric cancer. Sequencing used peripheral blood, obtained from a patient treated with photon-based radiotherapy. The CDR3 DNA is TGTGCCTGGAGTGGGCTAGCGGGAGTTGAGCAGTTCTTC. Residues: CAWSGLAGVEQFF.